These 26 T cell receptor beta chains were sequenced from one sample in a study of cytomegalovirus exposure and HLA in healthy donors. Generated by immunoSEQ multiplex PCR, the TCRdb table keeps only in-frame clones and is missing some. The sample has about 180,000 clones, 85% seen once. What was sequenced was PBMCs. All receptors come from a man between 18 and 29 years old in good health and CMV-seropositive.

The chain is built from TRBV6-5 and TRBJ1-4; D possibly corresponds to TRBD1 (5 bases). Germline V gives CDR1 MNHEY, CDR2 SVGAGI. The V and J ends lost 8 bases and 5 bases respectively, with 15 bases between them. This CDR3 contains 14 residues. The CDR3 protein is CASGLGHRNEKLFF. CDR3 sequence (DNA): TGTGCCAGCGGTTTGGGGCACAGAAATGAAAAACTGTTTTTT.

This sequence joins TRBV28 and TRBJ1-5; D unclear. V lost 6 bases to trimming and J lost 1 base, with 4 bases between them. The CDR3 loop spans 12 amino acids. CDR1 is MDHEN and CDR2 is SYDVKM in the germline V gene. The CDR3 coding sequence is TGTGCCAGCAGGAGCAGCAATCAGCCCCAGCATTTT. Encoded protein: CASRSSNQPQHF.

This CDR3 is CASGARDSYYGYTF. The CDR3 bases are TGTGCCAGCGGTGCCCGGGACAGTTATTATGGCTACACCTTC. The rearrangement links TRBV27 to TRBJ1-2; the match to TRBD1 covers 7 bases. V dropped 8 bases and J dropped 5; count of bases not matched to a gene: 11. Germline loops: CDR1 MNHEY, CDR2 SMNVEV (reference sequence). The CDR3 extends over 14 amino acids.

This sequence joins TRBV10-3 and TRBJ2-7, with D perhaps matching TRBD1 (5 bases). CDR3 length equals 14 residues. Germline V gene lookup returns CDR1 ENHRY and CDR2 SYGVKD. The V gene lost 0 bases and the J gene lost 4 bases, with 10 bases spanning the gap. The CDR3 spells CAISESKGAYEQYF. CDR3 in DNA: TGTGCCATCAGTGAGTCTAAAGGGGCATACGAGCAGTACTTC.

This chain joins TRBV7-9 and TRBJ2-5, with 8 positions matching TRBD1. The CDR3 is 15 residues long. The ends lost 5 bases at V and 4 bases at J; junction bases unmatched: 9. Germline CDR1 SEHNR, CDR2 FQNEAQ (reference sequence). The CDR3 DNA reads as TGTGCCAGCAGCACCACAGGGGGATTAGGAGAGACCCAGTACTTC. Translation: CASSTTGGLGETQYF.

The V and J genes are TRBV4-1 and TRBJ1-2; D may be TRBD1 (6 bases). Germline V gene sequence: CDR1 MGHRA, CDR2 YSYEKL. Trimming removed 0 bases at V and 4 bases at J, with 15 bases between. This CDR3 comprises 16 residues. The CDR3 DNA reads as TGCGCCAGCAGCCAAGAAGGGGCAGGGGAGAGCTATGGCTACACCTTC. Protein: CASSQEGAGESYGYTF.

The chain uses TRBV6-1 and TRBJ2-4, with D possibly being TRBD2 (5 bases). The CDR3 is made up of 13 amino acids. Between the trimmed V and J ends, which lost 3 bases and 8 bases, there was a span of 11 bases. Per germline, CDR1 MNHNS and CDR2 SASEGT. Here the CDR3 DNA reads TGTGCCAGCAGTGATTGGGTGGGAGACATTCAGTACTTC. It specifies CASSDWVGDIQYF.

The chain carries TRBV19 and TRBJ1-4; D is undetermined. CDR3 length: 14 amino acids. Germline assignment: CDR1 LNHDA and CDR2 SQIVND (reference sequence). Trimming shortened V by 8 bases and J by 0 bases, and 10 bases separated the two germline ends. DNA for the CDR3: TGTGCCAGTTGGGCTGCCGCAACTAATGAAAAACTGTTTTTT. Amino acid sequence: CASWAAATNEKLFF.

The chain has TRBV7-9 and TRBJ2-7; TRBD1 matches at 8 bases. There are 15 residues in the CDR3. Losses at the gene ends were 4 bases for V and 0 bases for J; bases not matched to a gene: 5. CDR1 SEHNR and CDR2 FQNEAQ come from the germline V gene (reference sequence). The CDR3 loop reads CASSSDRGYSYEQYF. The CDR3 nucleotides read TGTGCCAGCAGCTCCGACAGGGGCTACTCCTACGAGCAGTACTTC.

This sequence joins TRBV30 and TRBJ2-1, with 11 positions matching TRBD2. The V gene end was trimmed by 3 bases and the J gene end by 4 bases; junction bases not matched to a gene: 8. This CDR3 region has 16 residues. The germline CDR1 and CDR2 sequences are GTSNPN and SVGIG (reference sequence). The CDR3 region has the DNA TGTGCCTGGAGGTTACCGGGACTAGCGGATTACAATGAGCAGTTCTTC. Amino acid sequence: CAWRLPGLADYNEQFF.

This chain connects TRBV5-4 to TRBJ1-2, with no clear D. The CDR3 has 14 residues. With 0 bases removed from V and 6 bases from J, the gap between germline ends came to 12 bases. CDR1 is SGHNT, CDR2 YYREEE, per germline (reference sequence). The CDR3 DNA reads TGTGCCAGCAGCTTGGCCGTTCGGAGGGATGGCTACACCTTC. Residues: CASSLAVRRDGYTF. Combining the CDR3 with reference TRBV5-4 and TRBJ1-2 gives the whole variable domain ETGVTQSPTHLIKTRGQQVTLRCSSQSGHNTVSWYQQALGQGPQFIFQYYREEENGRGNFPPRFSGLQFPNYSSELNVNALELDDSALYLCASSLAVRRDGYTFGSGTRLTVV.

The rearrangement uses TRBV28 and TRBJ1-2; the match to TRBD1 covers 9 bases. This CDR3 has 15 amino acids. The V and J ends lost 3 bases and 4 bases, in that order; junction bases with no gene match: 6. The germline V gene encodes CDR1 MDHEN and CDR2 SYDVKM. CDR3 residues: CASSLAQGATYGYTF. DNA for the CDR3: TGTGCCAGCAGTTTGGCACAGGGGGCTACCTATGGCTACACCTTC.

The chain joins TRBV28 to TRBJ2-7, with D tentatively TRBD2 (6 bases). This CDR3 is built from 14 residues. Germline CDR1 is MDHEN and CDR2 is SYDVKM. V gave up 3 bases and J gave up 0 bases, with 9 bases separating them. CDR3 loop: CASSFAGSSYEQYF. The CDR3 DNA sequence: TGTGCCAGCAGTTTTGCGGGGAGCTCCTACGAGCAGTACTTC.

This chain uses TRBV9 with TRBJ2-2; 7 bases align to TRBD1. The germline V gene has CDR1 SGDLS and CDR2 YYNGEE. Losses at the gene ends were 0 bases for V and 5 bases for J; bases not matched to a gene: 4. CDR3 size: 15 residues. The CDR3 here is CASSVEGRGTGELFF. The CDR3 nucleotides read TGTGCCAGCAGCGTAGAGGGCAGGGGGACCGGGGAGCTGTTTTTT.

This clone is a singleton in its sample. The J gene is TRBJ2-4, the V gene TRBV27; 11 bases match TRBD2. Trimming cost V 8 bases and J 5 bases; bases outside gene matches: 8. The germline V gene has CDR1 MNHEY and CDR2 SMNVEV (reference sequence). The CDR3 length is 15 residues. The CDR3 spells CASGLTSGTENIQYF. DNA of the CDR3: TGTGCCAGCGGCCTGACTAGCGGGACAGAAAACATTCAGTACTTC.

The CDR3 DNA reads as TGTGCCAGCAGTTTATCGGGGGTCGGGGGCAATCAGCCCCAGCATTTT. This encodes CASSLSGVGGNQPQHF. The chain joins TRBV28 to TRBJ1-5; perhaps TRBD1 as D (5 bases). The CDR3 contains 16 residues. V was pared by 1 base and J by 2 bases, with 12 bases between. Germline CDR1 is MDHEN and CDR2 is SYDVKM.

The chain joins TRBV19 to TRBJ2-1, with TRBD2 as a possible D gene (5 bases). The CDR3 is made up of 15 amino acids. Germline V gene sequence: CDR1 LNHDA, CDR2 SQIVND (reference sequence). Trimming removed 10 bases from V and 0 bases from J, with 16 bases in between. CDR3 nucleotide sequence: TGTGCCACCTCCGAGACGGGGAACTCCTACAATGAGCAGTTCTTC. It encodes CATSETGNSYNEQFF.

CDR3 in amino acids: CASGLRDRGAEAFF. CDR3 bases: TGTGCTAGTGGTTTGCGGGACAGGGGGGCTGAAGCTTTCTTT. This chain links TRBV12-5 with TRBJ1-1; 11 bases line up with TRBD1. Losses at the gene ends were 2 bases for V and 6 bases for J; bases not matched to a gene: 2. The CDR3 spans 14 residues. Germline CDR1 is LGHNT and CDR2 is FRNRAP.

This clone was counted once. This chain links TRBV28 with TRBJ1-2, with TRBD1 matching 8 bases. V trimming: 5 bases; J trimming: 7 bases; junction bases outside the gene matches: 18. Per the germline V gene, CDR1 is MDHEN and CDR2 is SYDVKM. The length of the CDR3 is 17 residues. CDR3 nucleotides: TGTGCCAGCAGTCCCGACAGGGGAGTATACCTCGTAGGTGGCTACACCTTC. Its translation: CASSPDRGVYLVGGYTF.

This clone was seen only a few times. A junction end diverges from the germline sequence, so it may reflect a read error. The gene calls are TRBV5-1 and TRBJ1-2, with D uncertain. The CDR3 is 13 residues long. CDR1 SGHRS and CDR2 YFSETQ come from the germline V gene. CDR3 DNA: TGCGCCAGCAGCTTGCGGAAAAACTATGACTACACCTTC. Encoded protein: CASSLRKNYDYTF.

This clone was detected only a few times. This chain connects TRBV6-1 to TRBJ1-5; TRBD1 is a possible D gene (5 bases). V lost 6 bases and J 4 bases, leaving 16 bases between the germline ends. Germline V lookup: CDR1 MNHNS, CDR2 SASEGT. This CDR3 spans 15 amino acids. The CDR3 DNA reads as TGTGCCAGCAGATCAGCAGGGCAGCTGAATCAGCCCCAGCATTTT. Translating it yields CASRSAGQLNQPQHF.

The chain uses TRBV27 and TRBJ2-7; 13 bases are shared with TRBD2. CDR1 MNHEY and CDR2 SMNVEV come from the germline V gene (reference sequence). The junction had 8 bases not matched to a gene; V was cut back by 5 bases and J by 7 bases. CDR3 size: 15 residues. Written as DNA, the CDR3 is TGTGCCAGCAGTACCCGGACTAGCGGGAGAACGGAGCAGTACTTC. This encodes CASSTRTSGRTEQYF.

The chain joins TRBV30 to TRBJ1-2; D is unresolved. The germline CDR1 and CDR2 sequences are GTSNPN and SVGIG (reference sequence). CDR3 length: 11 amino acids. V lost 2 bases and J 8 bases, leaving 9 bases between the germline ends. CDR3 amino acids: CAWSQNQGYTF. The CDR3, as DNA: TGTGCCTGGAGTCAGAATCAGGGCTACACCTTC. Combining the CDR3 with reference TRBV30 and TRBJ1-2 gives the whole variable domain SQTIHQWPATLVQPVGSPLSLECTVEGTSNPNLYWYRQAAGRGLQLLFYSVGIGQISSEVPQNLSASRPQDRQFILSSKKLLLSDSGFYLCAWSQNQGYTFGSGTRLTVV.

This chain uses TRBV7-2 with TRBJ2-2, with D unresolved. Germline loops: CDR1 SGHTA, CDR2 FQGNSA. The CDR3 loop spans 13 amino acids. V lost 1 base and J 7 bases, leaving 7 bases between the germline ends. The CDR3 reads CASSLVSNGELFF. The DNA for the CDR3 is TGTGCCAGCAGCTTAGTTTCAAACGGGGAGCTGTTTTTT.

The CDR3: CASKWGANTGELFF. CDR3 sequence (DNA): TGTGCCAGCAAATGGGGCGCGAACACCGGGGAGCTGTTTTTT. The V gene is TRBV6-1, the J gene TRBJ2-2; D is possibly TRBD1 (5 bases). Looked up from germline, CDR1 is MNHNS and CDR2 is SASEGT. The CDR3 extends over 14 amino acids. Trimming took 7 bases from V and 0 from J, leaving 9 bases between them.

The chain uses TRBV4-2 and TRBJ2-5; D might be TRBD1 (6 bases). Germline loops: CDR1 LGHNA, CDR2 YNFKEQ. V lost 1 base and J 5 bases, leaving 8 bases between the germline ends. CDR3 length: 13 residues. The CDR3 loop is CASSQGQEETQYF. CDR3 DNA sequence: TGTGCCAGCAGCCAAGGACAGGAGGAGACCCAGTACTTC.